This T cell receptor beta chain originates from a study of CD8+ T cells in alopecia areata. Overall study: Scalp area affected, as a percentage, set the severity score of treated patients. Points from the study as a whole: It was lesional scalp, especially alopecia totalis/universalis, that showed higher clonality than normal scalp.

Treatment given: oral pan-JAK inhibitor, 5-10 mg twice daily. Sequencing templates came from extracted RNA that was reverse transcribed into cDNA. Method: immunoSEQ multiplex PCR; TCRdb's copy keeps in-frame clones and lacks some. The table shows fewer than 250,000 clones, with 60% occurring only once. Regarding this clone: Its target is not known.

Trimming took 3 bases from V and 1 from J, leaving 15 bases between them. The CDR3 spans 15 residues. Germline CDR1 GTSNPN, CDR2 SVGIG (reference sequence). This receptor was obtained from a human donor with alopecia areata. The chain employs TRBV30 and TRBJ2-5; the D gene is possibly TRBD2 (5 bases). The sequences come from CD4+ T cells sorted from blood, collected at week 24, from a patient treated with tofacitinib. The CDR3 region has the DNA TGTGCCTGGAGGAACGTTGAGGGTGCCCAAGAGACCCAGTACTTC. It translates to CAWRNVEGAQETQYF.